Reported below is one T cell receptor (beta chain). This clonotype was observed a handful of times. No antigen is known for it. Nothing much larger sits one base from this clone, and base qualities are not available. The TCR beta CDR3 regions were amplified from the RNA transcripts. The TCR CDR3 was subjected to a first round of RT-PCR using the HTBI primer set and the Qiagen OneStep RT-PCR kit. A second multiplex PCR round built the libraries, followed by size selection and purification. Sequencing of the libraries was done on an Illumina HiSeq2000 using paired-end 100 bp reads. On the study's bioinformatics: SOAPnuke was used to process the raw data, throwing out any read that contained adapters or uncalled bases, had a mean Phred below 15, or lacked an exact constant-primer or identifier match. High-quality paired reads were merged using COPE v1.2.5, and each unique nucleotide sequence was defined as a clonotype. Clonotypes were aligned to IMGT TRBV, TRBD and TRBJ reference segments using MiTCR v1.1. Analysis was restricted to V-J combinations with a frequency above 0.0001, which covered about 99% of repertoires. The TCS score was defined as F50 (clonal expansion) divided by E x V (chaos), with BLOSUM62-based TCRdist calculated between CDR3 peptides within each V-J. Welch's t-statistics and random forest reduced roughly 530 V-J features to 13, which were used in a naive Bayes classifier (R e1071). The similarity between thyroid and blood repertoires was quantified using the Morisita-Horn index. The raw public reads went through TCRdb reprocessing: fastp at Q25, MiXCR clone calling, in-frame beta chains kept. One record per CDR3 amino acid sequence lists the most common genes and DNA. The V and J calls were not made by the authors but by TCRdb's processing. This sample is represented by 660,000 or so distinct CDR3 sequences; about 45% of them were singletons. The ten largest clonotypes hold 7% to 7.5% of the sample.

The data stem from a study of T cells in Graves' hyperthyroidism and ophthalmopathy (dated by TCRdb to the late 2010s). Broadly, across the study: A discovery cohort of roughly 100 patients, approximately 44 with Graves' ophthalmopathy and approximately 57 with stable Graves' hyperthyroidism, was used to find distinguishing TCR V-J signatures. Prospective prediction of ophthalmopathy was tested in an independent validation cohort of approximately 19 hyperthyroidism patients and 15 to 17 patients who later progressed to ophthalmopathy. The 75 to 100 discovery patients were divided at random into training and test sets in a 7:3 ratio. The study also compared thyroid tissue and blood T-cell repertoires from five or six Graves' hyperthyroidism patients. After sampling, hyperthyroidism patients received methimazole starting at 30 mg daily, and ophthalmopathy patients received high-dose intravenous methylprednisolone. According to the paper, TCR Vbeta CDR3 sequencing was carried out on some 130 peripheral blood samples, which came from 40 to 45 ophthalmopathy, around 74 hyperthyroidism and roughly 17 progressor patients.

Looking up the germline V gene yields CDR1 SGHTA and CDR2 FQGNSA. V and J are truncated by 3 bases and 3 bases respectively, leaving an intervening sequence of 14 bases. The CDR3, from cysteine to phenylalanine, totals 15 residues. Only the CDR3 DNA is retained, 45 bases long and in frame from the first base. Any patient with an uncontrolled infection, another autoimmune disease, pregnancy or lactation was excluded. Diagnoses were established on the basis of clinical symptoms, serum thyroxine and TRAb, thyroid ultrasound, and orbital computed tomography. Trizol reagent was used to extract total RNA, and RNA quality was then checked on an Agilent 2100 Bioanalyzer. General study outcomes and caveats: Most expanded thyroid clonotypes (frequency above 0.001) were also detected in blood, a finding suggesting that blood repertoires may reflect thyroid immune responses. During validation, the model predicted progression to ophthalmopathy a median of about 5.9 months ahead of onset, with approximately 70% sensitivity and around 73% specificity. A model built on a 13 V-J signature distinguished ophthalmopathy from stable hyperthyroidism, reaching approximately 89% sensitivity and approximately 83% specificity in cross-validation and 80%/75% in testing. No statistical method was used to fix the sample size in advance, and group allocation was not hidden from the investigators.

Sequenced sample: peripheral blood or thyroid tissue (not recorded which). The chain is encoded by TRBV7-2 joined to TRBJ1-2, with the D gene not clear enough to name. The origin of this receptor is an adult man with Graves' disease, either hyperthyroidism or ophthalmopathy (not recorded which). The nucleotides are TGTGCCAGCAGCTTGGAGGGTGCAGTGGACTATGGCTACACCTTC. It encodes CASSLEGAVDYGYTF.